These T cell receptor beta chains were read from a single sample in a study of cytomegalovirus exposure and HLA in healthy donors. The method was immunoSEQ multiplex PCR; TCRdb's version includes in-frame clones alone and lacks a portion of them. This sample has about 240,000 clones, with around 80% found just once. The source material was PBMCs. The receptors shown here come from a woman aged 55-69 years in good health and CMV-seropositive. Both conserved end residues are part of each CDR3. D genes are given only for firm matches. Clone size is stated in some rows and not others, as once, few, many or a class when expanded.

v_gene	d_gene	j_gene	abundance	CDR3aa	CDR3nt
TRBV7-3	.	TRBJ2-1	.	CASSLFMSGSYNEQFF	TGTGCCAGCAGCCTATTTATGTCTGGCTCCTACAATGAGCAGTTCTTC
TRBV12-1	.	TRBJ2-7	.	CASSFAPGLADSYEQYF	TGTGCCAGCAGCTTTGCCCCGGGACTAGCGGACTCCTACGAGCAGTACTTC
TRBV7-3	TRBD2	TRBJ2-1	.	CASSLLAGAGEQFF	TGTGCCAGCAGCTTACTAGCGGGAGCGGGTGAGCAGTTCTTC
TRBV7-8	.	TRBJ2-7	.	CASSLDQGREQYF	TGTGCCAGCAGCTTAGATCAGGGCCGGGAGCAGTACTTC
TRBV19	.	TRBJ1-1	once	CASSIRHYTEAFF	TGTGCCAGTAGCATTAGACACTACACTGAAGCTTTCTTT
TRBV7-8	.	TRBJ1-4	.	CASSLRMRGEKLFF	TGTGCCAGCAGCTTAAGGATGAGGGGGGAAAAACTGTTTTTT
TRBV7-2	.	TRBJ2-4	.	CASSPPMDIQYF	TGTGCCAGCAGTCCCCCTATGGACATTCAGTACTTC
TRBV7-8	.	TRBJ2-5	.	CASSFPLQETQYF	TGTGCCAGCAGCTTTCCCCTCCAAGAGACCCAGTACTTC
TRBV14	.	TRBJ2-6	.	CASSLRSGSGANVLTF	TGTGCCAGCAGCCTTCGATCAGGCTCTGGGGCCAACGTCCTGACTTTC
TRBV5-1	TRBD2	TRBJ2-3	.	CASSLPGSTAGGADTQYF	TGCGCCAGCAGCTTGCCGGGTTCGACAGCGGGAGGAGCTGATACGCAGTATTTT
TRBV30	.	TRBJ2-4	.	CAWSYPGLAKNIQYF	TGTGCCTGGAGTTACCCGGGGTTAGCCAAAAACATTCAGTACTTC
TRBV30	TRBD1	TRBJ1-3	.	CAWSVLGTGGNTIYF	TGTGCCTGGAGTGTACTCGGGACAGGGGGAAACACCATATATTTT
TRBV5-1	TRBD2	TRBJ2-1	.	CASTPLTSGRSYNEQFF	TGCGCCAGTACCCCCCTGACTAGCGGGAGATCCTACAATGAGCAGTTCTTC
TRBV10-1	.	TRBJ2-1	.	CASSSGSSYNEQFF	TGCGCCAGCAGTTCAGGCAGCTCCTACAATGAGCAGTTCTTC
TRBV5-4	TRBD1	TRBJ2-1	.	CASSSTGTAYNEQFF	TGTGCCAGCAGCTCAACCGGGACAGCTTACAATGAGCAGTTCTTC
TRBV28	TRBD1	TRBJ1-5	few	CASSWGATGGSQPQHF	TGTGCCAGCAGTTGGGGGGCCACAGGGGGGTCTCAGCCCCAGCATTTT
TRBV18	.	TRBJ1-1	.	CASSPQGNTEAFF	TGTGCCAGCTCACCTCAGGGTAACACTGAAGCTTTCTTT
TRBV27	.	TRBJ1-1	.	CASSLMGARPEAFF	TGTGCCAGCAGCCTAATGGGGGCGCGACCTGAAGCTTTCTTT
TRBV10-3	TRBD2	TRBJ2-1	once	CASLRTSSSEQFF	TGTGCCTCCCTTCGGACTAGTTCCTCTGAGCAGTTCTTC
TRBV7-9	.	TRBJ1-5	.	CASSQRENQPQHF	TGTGCCAGCAGCCAGCGAGAAAATCAGCCCCAGCATTTT
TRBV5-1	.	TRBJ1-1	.	CASSFSGGVTEAFF	TGCGCCAGCAGCTTTAGTGGAGGAGTCACTGAAGCTTTCTTT
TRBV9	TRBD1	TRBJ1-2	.	CASSPRQGATGGYTF	TGTGCCAGCAGCCCCCGACAGGGGGCTACGGGAGGCTACACCTTC
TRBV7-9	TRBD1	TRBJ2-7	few	CASSRIRQGAYEQYF	TGTGCCAGCAGCCGGATAAGACAGGGGGCCTACGAGCAGTACTTC
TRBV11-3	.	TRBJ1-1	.	CASSPGGGTEAFF	TGTGCCAGCAGCCCGGGCGGGGGAACTGAAGCTTTCTTT
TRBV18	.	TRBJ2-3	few	CASSPQWQGRSTDTQYF	TGTGCCAGCTCACCTCAATGGCAGGGAAGGAGCACAGATACGCAGTATTTT
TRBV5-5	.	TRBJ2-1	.	CASSLVTVYNEQFF	TGTGCCAGCAGCTTGGTAACAGTCTACAATGAGCAGTTCTTC
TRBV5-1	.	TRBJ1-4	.	CASSLRPRDEKLFF	TGCGCCAGCAGCTTGCGGCCGAGGGATGAAAAACTGTTTTTT
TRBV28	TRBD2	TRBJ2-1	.	CASRLAGSVNEQFF	TGTGCCAGCAGACTAGCGGGATCAGTCAATGAGCAGTTCTTC
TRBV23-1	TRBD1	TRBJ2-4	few	CASSPDRGKNIQYF	TGCGCCAGCAGCCCGGACAGGGGAAAAAACATTCAGTACTTC
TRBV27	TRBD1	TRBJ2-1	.	CASSLPRTGHEQFF	TGTGCCAGCAGTTTACCTCGGACAGGACACGAGCAGTTCTTC
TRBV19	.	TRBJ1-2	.	CASSIREGVWDYTF	TGTGCCAGTAGTATAAGAGAGGGGGTTTGGGACTACACCTTC
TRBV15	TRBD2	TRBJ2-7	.	CATSRLAGAYEQYF	TGTGCCACCAGCAGATTAGCGGGAGCCTACGAGCAGTACTTC
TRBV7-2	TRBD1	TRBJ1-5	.	CASSLDRGYQPQHF	TGTGCCAGCAGTCTAGACAGGGGATATCAGCCCCAGCATTTT
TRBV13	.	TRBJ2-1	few	CASSFQGGNEQFF	TGTGCCAGCAGCTTTCAGGGCGGCAATGAGCAGTTCTTC